One sample yielded the 29 T cell receptor beta chains listed below, sequenced in a study of identical twins (dated by TCRdb to the mid-2010s). The receptor library was made with 5' RACE. The listed sequencing device is Illumina HiSeq 2000. The raw public data were reprocessed by TCRdb itself: fastp quality trimming at Q25, MiXCR clonotype calling, in-frame beta chains only. All rows with the same CDR3 protein become a single entry with the most common DNA and genes. Counted in this sample were about 530,000 distinct CDR3 sequences; under 25% of them appeared once. The ten most abundant clones make up approximately 0.5% of the sample. This sample also appeared in a second study, on yellow fever vaccine responses in identical twins.

Sample: CD4+ T cells sorted from blood. These receptors all come from a woman younger than 35 in good health.

The sample holds a few counts of this clonotype. The rearrangement uses TRBV4-1 and TRBJ2-1; D is ambiguous. Germline values: CDR1 MGHRA, CDR2 YSYEKL. Trimming took 1 base from V and 4 from J, leaving 2 bases between them. This CDR3 contains 12 residues. The CDR3 reads CASSQGYNEQFF. Here the CDR3 DNA reads TGCGCCAGCAGCCAAGGTTACAATGAGCAGTTCTTC.

CDR3 coding DNA: TGCGCCAGCAGCCCCGGGTCGGCAGGGTACCCCGGGGAGCTGTTTTTT. As protein: CASSPGSAGYPGELFF. The chain links TRBV5-1 to TRBJ2-2; the D gene is possibly TRBD1 (5 bases). Germline lookup yields CDR1 SGHRS and CDR2 YFSETQ. The V end was cut by 4 bases, the J end by 6 bases, with 19 bases between. This CDR3 contains 16 residues.

This clonotype was found a few times. This chain uses TRBV11-1 with TRBJ1-1; D unclear. There are 11 residues in the CDR3. The germline CDR1 and CDR2 sequences are SGHAT and FQDESV (reference sequence). Trimming took off 7 bases at V and 5 bases at J, with 8 bases between the two ends. This CDR3 reads CASMTSTEAFF. CDR3 nucleotide sequence: TGTGCCAGCATGACGTCAACTGAAGCTTTCTTT.

The chain is built from TRBV6-2 or TRBV6-3 and TRBJ2-5, with D hard to call. Per germline, CDR1 MNHEY and CDR2 SVGEGT. Trimming took off 4 bases at V and 4 bases at J, with 13 bases between the two ends. The CDR3 loop spans 14 amino acids. The CDR3 DNA is TGTGCCAGCAGTTCCCGCCTAGGTCCAGAGACCCAGTACTTC. It encodes CASSSRLGPETQYF.

There are a few counts of this clonotype. This chain joins TRBV7-9 and TRBJ2-7; D may be TRBD1 (5 bases). Deletions cut 1 base from V and 6 bases from J, with 19 bases between. CDR1 and CDR2 (germline): SEHNR, FQNEAQ (reference sequence). The CDR3 is 16 residues long. CDR3 bases: TGTGCCAGCAGCTTAGTCTCCCTCAAACAGGACGGCGAGCAGTACTTC. Its translation is CASSLVSLKQDGEQYF.

This clonotype was seen only a few times. The rearrangement joins TRBV20-1 to TRBJ2-7; the match to TRBD2 covers 8 bases. Germline CDR1 and CDR2: DFQATT and SNEGSKA (reference sequence). This CDR3 region has 23 residues. J lost 1 base, V lost 2 bases, and 31 bases had no gene match. CDR3 nucleotides: TGCAGTGCTAGATCATACCGGACCCTGCCGAGGCAATTGCGGGAGGAAAGGTCCTACGAGCAGTACTTC. This codes for CSARSYRTLPRQLREERSYEQYF.

The chain is built from TRBV28 and TRBJ1-2; possibly TRBD1 for D (6 bases). The V gene lost 7 bases and the J gene lost 4 bases, with 22 bases spanning the gap. CDR1 MDHEN and CDR2 SYDVKM come from the germline V gene. This CDR3 has 16 residues. The CDR3 is CASTPGGTKGLYGYTF. CDR3 nucleotide sequence: TGTGCCAGCACCCCGGGGGGGACAAAAGGGCTCTATGGCTACACCTTC.

This clonotype was seen many times. The chain employs TRBV10-3 and TRBJ2-1, with 10 bases matching TRBD1. There are 15 residues in the CDR3. Germline values: CDR1 ENHRY, CDR2 SYGVKD. Trimming cost V 10 bases and J 0 bases; bases outside gene matches: 6. The CDR3, as DNA: TGTGCCACCAATGACAGGGGGCTCTCCTACAATGAGCAGTTCTTC. It encodes CATNDRGLSYNEQFF.

The chain has TRBV18 and TRBJ2-7; D is unclear. The germline V and J ends were trimmed by 2 bases and 1 base, with 12 bases remaining between them. From germline, CDR1 is KGHSH and CDR2 LQKENI. The CDR3 length is 15 residues. CDR3 nucleotides: TGTGCCAGCTCACCAGGGGTTGTATCTTCCTACGAGCAGTACTTC. Its translation: CASSPGVVSSYEQYF.

This clonotype has a count of ten or more. One end of the junction does not line up with germline, which may come from a read error. The gene calls are TRBV6-1 and TRBJ2-1; 11 nucleotides match TRBD2. The CDR3 contains 17 residues. CDR1 and CDR2 (germline): MNHNS, SASEGT. In DNA, the CDR3 is TGTGCCAGCAGCGAAGTAGCGGGAGGGCTGGGGTACAATGAGCAGTTCTTC. Protein sequence: CASSEVAGGLGYNEQFF.

This chain uses TRBV27 with TRBJ2-1, with 8 bases lining up with TRBD2. V gave up 7 bases and J gave up 10 bases; unmatched junction bases: 21. The CDR3 runs 17 residues. The V gene's germline CDR1 is MNHEY and CDR2 SMNVEV (reference sequence). The DNA for the CDR3 is TGTGCCAGCAAACTAAAAGCGGGGGAGGTAGTCAGTGGAGAGCAGTTCTTC. This sequence encodes CASKLKAGEVVSGEQFF.

The rearrangement links TRBV28 to TRBJ1-6, with a weak D call TRBD1 (6 bases). This CDR3 has 15 residues. In germline, CDR1 is MDHEN, CDR2 SYDVKM. V gave up 5 bases and J gave up 14 bases, with 22 bases separating them. The CDR3 loop reads CASSDVQGTYHTLHF. CDR3 sequence (DNA): TGTGCCAGCAGTGATGTACAGGGAACCTACCATACCCTCCACTTT.

The chain uses TRBV7-6 and TRBJ2-4; D might be TRBD1 or TRBD2, each matching 5 bases. V was pared by 4 bases and J by 7 bases, with 11 bases between. Germline values: CDR1 SGHVS, CDR2 FNYEAQ. The CDR3 has 13 residues. The CDR3 region is CASSSRDLNIQYF. The CDR3 nucleotides read TGTGCCAGCAGCTCCCGGGACCTTAACATTCAGTACTTC.

This clonotype was seen only a few times. The chain uses TRBV25-1 and TRBJ2-7; D possibly corresponds to TRBD2 (6 bases). This CDR3 region has 17 residues. Trimming took 5 bases from V and 4 from J, leaving 24 bases between them. Germline CDR1 is MGHDK and CDR2 is SYGVNS. CDR3 protein: CASSRSGLLLGGYEQYF. CDR3 in DNA: TGTGCCAGCAGTAGGTCGGGACTCCTTTTAGGTGGGTACGAGCAGTACTTC.

J is TRBJ2-7 and V is TRBV29-1; D is ambiguous. Trimming removed 4 bases at V and 2 bases at J, with 9 bases between. This CDR3 region has 12 residues. Germline CDR1 reads SQVTM; CDR2 reads ANQGSEA. The CDR3 reads CSVAVQAYEQYF. Written as DNA, the CDR3 is TGCAGCGTTGCCGTCCAAGCCTACGAGCAGTACTTC.

This clonotype was seen more than once but under ten times. The chain couples TRBV10-1 to TRBJ2-3; no reliable D call. CDR3 size: 14 residues. Trimming removed 2 bases at V and 2 bases at J, with 8 bases between. Germline V gene sequence: CDR1 WNHNN, CDR2 SYGVQD (reference sequence). CDR3 region: CASSEGVDTDTQYF. DNA of the CDR3: TGCGCCAGCAGTGAGGGAGTCGACACAGATACGCAGTATTTT.

This chain connects TRBV12-3 or TRBV12-4 to TRBJ2-5; 12 nucleotides agree with TRBD2. Unmatched junction bases numbered 5, after V lost 6 bases and J lost 6 bases. CDR3 length equals 14 residues. This CDR3 reads CASRSSGGVKTQYF. CDR3 coding DNA: TGTGCCAGCAGGTCTAGCGGGGGGGTCAAGACCCAGTACTTC.

This sequence joins TRBV2 and TRBJ1-5; 7 bases map to TRBD1. Germline V gives CDR1 SNHLY, CDR2 FYNNEI. The CDR3 runs 15 residues. V was clipped by 10 bases and J by 1 base; unmatched bases: 10. DNA of the CDR3: TGTGCCACCCAGAACGACAGGGCGAGCAATCAGCCCCAGCATTTT. Translation: CATQNDRASNQPQHF.

The chain recombines TRBV6-5 with TRBJ2-7; 8 positions agree with TRBD2. Unmatched junction bases numbered 3, after V lost 2 bases and J lost 0 bases. Germline V gives CDR1 MNHEY, CDR2 SVGAGI. The CDR3 spans 15 residues. The CDR3 protein is CASSYLSGGSYEQYF. The CDR3, as DNA: TGTGCCAGCAGTTACCTCAGCGGGGGCTCCTACGAGCAGTACTTC.

The gene calls are TRBV7-8 and TRBJ2-5, with D possibly being TRBD2 (6 bases). The V and J ends lost 5 bases and 4 bases respectively, with 14 bases between them. Germline CDR1 SGHVS, CDR2 FQNEAQ. The CDR3 covers 14 residues. Here the CDR3 DNA reads TGTGCCAGCAGCGCGCCGGGACTCGGAGAGACCCAGTACTTC. Encoded protein: CASSAPGLGETQYF.

The chain is built from TRBV20-1 and TRBJ2-2; D is unclear. V was clipped by 1 base and J by 6 bases, with 3 bases between them. Germline V gives CDR1 DFQATT, CDR2 SNEGSKA (reference sequence). The CDR3 length is 11 residues. The CDR3 loop reads CSARGPGELFF. The CDR3 nucleotides read TGCAGTGCTAGAGGGCCCGGGGAGCTGTTTTTT.

This clonotype was found a few times. The rearrangement joins TRBV12-3 or TRBV12-4 to TRBJ1-2, with TRBD1 matching 9 bases. V was clipped by 3 bases and J by 7 bases; unmatched bases: 3. CDR3 size: 13 residues. CDR3 in amino acids: CASSFTGGGGYTF. The CDR3 DNA sequence: TGTGCCAGCAGTTTCACAGGGGGCGGTGGCTACACCTTC.

This clonotype was detected only a few times. The chain has TRBV6-1 and TRBJ2-3; possibly TRBD1 for D (6 bases). Germline values: CDR1 MNHNS, CDR2 SASEGT. Trimming took 7 bases from V and 8 from J, leaving 19 bases between them. The CDR3 has 14 residues. In DNA, the CDR3 is TGTGCCAGCACCGTAGGGACATCGGTGGGTACGCAGTATTTT. It yields the protein CASTVGTSVGTQYF.

This clonotype occurred a few times. This sequence joins TRBV5-1 and TRBJ2-5; D tentatively reads TRBD1 or TRBD2 (5 bases each). Looked up from germline, CDR1 is SGHRS and CDR2 is YFSETQ. CDR3 length equals 14 residues. Trimming pared 6 bases from V and 5 bases from J, leaving 17 bases between. The CDR3 nucleotides read TGCGCCAGCACCATTCCCGGCAGGGAGGAGACCCAGTACTTC. It yields the protein CASTIPGREETQYF.

This clonotype has only a few counts. The rearrangement links TRBV18 to TRBJ2-1; D remains unclear. The CDR3 extends over 16 amino acids. Germline V gene data show CDR1 as KGHSH and CDR2 as LQKENI. Trimming removed 5 bases at V and 3 bases at J, with 17 bases between. This chain's CDR3 is CASSSIGLSVYNEQFF. DNA of the CDR3: TGTGCCAGCTCATCCATAGGGCTCTCCGTCTACAATGAGCAGTTCTTC.

This clonotype was picked up a small number of times. The chain is built from TRBV29-1 and TRBJ2-2; D not certain. CDR1 and CDR2 from the germline V gene are SQVTM and ANQGSEA. V was shortened by 6 bases and J by 5 bases, with 25 bases between the two germline ends. This CDR3 is 17 amino acids long. DNA of the CDR3: TGCAGCGTCCCAAACCCGAATTGGGATGCGAGGACCGGGGAGCTGTTTTTT. Its protein is CSVPNPNWDARTGELFF.

This sequence joins TRBV4-2 and TRBJ1-4, with D perhaps matching TRBD1 (6 bases). V was pared by 1 base and J by 3 bases, with 18 bases between. The CDR3 totals 18 residues. Germline CDR1 and CDR2: LGHNA and YNFKEQ. CDR3 in amino acids: CASSQGGRWQGPNEKLFF. The DNA of the CDR3 is TGTGCCAGCAGCCAAGGGGGTCGGTGGCAGGGGCCTAATGAAAAACTGTTTTTT.

There are a few counts of this clonotype. V gene TRBV18 combines with J gene TRBJ2-7; D may correspond to TRBD1 or TRBD2 (5 bases each). This CDR3 is built from 18 residues. From germline, CDR1 is KGHSH and CDR2 LQKENI. Between the trimmed V and J ends, which lost 3 bases and 3 bases, there was a span of 24 bases. The CDR3 protein is CASSPGLLSGDPRYEQYV. The CDR3 DNA sequence: TGTGCCAGCTCACCTGGTTTACTATCCGGGGACCCGCGCTACGAGCAGTACGTC.

V and J are TRBV11-2 and TRBJ2-4, with 10 positions matching TRBD2. Germline V CDR1 and CDR2: SGHAT, FQNNGV. The ends lost 1 base at V and 0 bases at J; junction bases unmatched: 0. This CDR3 has 16 amino acids. CDR3 loop: CASSLVAGGAKNIQYF. As DNA, the CDR3 is TGTGCCAGCAGCTTAGTAGCGGGAGGAGCCAAAAACATTCAGTACTTC.